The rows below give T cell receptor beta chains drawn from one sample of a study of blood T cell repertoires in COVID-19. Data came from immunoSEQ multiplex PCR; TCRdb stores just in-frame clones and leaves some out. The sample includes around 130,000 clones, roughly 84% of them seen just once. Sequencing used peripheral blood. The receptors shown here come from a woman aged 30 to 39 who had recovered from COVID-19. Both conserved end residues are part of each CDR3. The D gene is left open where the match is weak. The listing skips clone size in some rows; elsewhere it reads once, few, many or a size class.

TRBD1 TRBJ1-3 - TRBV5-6 CASSPDRGRRAQGGNTIYF TGTGCCAGCAGCCCGGACAGGGGGCGCCGGGCGCAGGGAGGAAACACCATATATTTT
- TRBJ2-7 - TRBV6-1 CASSRRGGYEQYF TGTGCCAGCAGTCGTCGAGGGGGCTACGAGCAGTACTTC
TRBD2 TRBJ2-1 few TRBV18 CASSPTSGSYNEQFF TGTGCCAGCTCACCTACTAGCGGCTCCTACAATGAGCAGTTCTTC
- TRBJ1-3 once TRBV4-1 CASSGWGVGNTIYF TGCGCCAGCAGTGGTTGGGGCGTTGGAAACACCATATATTTT
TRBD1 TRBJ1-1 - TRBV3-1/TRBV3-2 CASSPSRDRGNTEAFF TGTGCCAGCAGCCCTAGCCGGGACAGGGGGAACACTGAAGCTTTCTTT
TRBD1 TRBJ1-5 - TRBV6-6 CASSRQGAASNQPQHF TGTGCCAGCAGTCGACAGGGGGCAGCGAGCAATCAGCCCCAGCATTTT
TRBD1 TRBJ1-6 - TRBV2 CASSLATGVNSPLHF TGTGCCAGCAGTCTAGCCACAGGGGTTAATTCACCCCTCCACTTT
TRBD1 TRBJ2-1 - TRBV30 CAWSLDRGQFF TGTGCCTGGAGTCTCGACAGGGGGCAGTTCTTC
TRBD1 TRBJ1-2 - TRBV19 CASTGTAGGYGYTF TGTGCCAGTACCGGGACAGCGGGGGGCTATGGCTACACCTTC
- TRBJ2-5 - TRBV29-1 CSVAGQETQYF TGCAGCGTCGCCGGTCAAGAGACCCAGTACTTC
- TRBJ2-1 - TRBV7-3 CASSPRGSLTYNEQFF TGTGCCAGCAGCCCCAGAGGGTCCCTAACCTACAATGAGCAGTTCTTC
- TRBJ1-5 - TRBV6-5 CASSYSWGGGQPQHF TGTGCCAGCAGTTACTCTTGGGGGGGCGGTCAGCCCCAGCATTTT
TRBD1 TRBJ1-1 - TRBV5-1 CASSLDRGMRMNTEAFF TGCGCCAGCAGCTTAGACAGGGGAATGAGAATGAACACTGAAGCTTTCTTT
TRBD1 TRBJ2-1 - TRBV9 CASSLEGTGAAHSYNEQFF TGTGCCAGCAGCTTAGAAGGGACAGGGGCCGCTCACTCCTACAATGAGCAGTTCTTC
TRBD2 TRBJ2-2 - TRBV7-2 CASNIAGTNTGELFF TGTGCCAGCAATATAGCGGGGACCAACACCGGGGAGCTGTTTTTT
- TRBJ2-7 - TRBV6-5 CASSATSPYEQYF TGTGCCAGCAGCGCTACTAGCCCCTACGAGCAGTACTTC
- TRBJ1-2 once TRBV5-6 CASSLAGRDYGYTF TGTGCCAGCAGCTTGGCCGGGAGGGACTATGGCTACACCTTC
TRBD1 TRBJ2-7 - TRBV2 CASSEEETGVYEQYF TGTGCCAGCAGTGAAGAGGAGACAGGGGTCTACGAGCAGTACTTC
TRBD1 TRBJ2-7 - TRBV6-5 CASSQTGAAGYEQYF TGTGCCAGCAGTCAGACAGGGGCCGCAGGTTACGAGCAGTACTTC
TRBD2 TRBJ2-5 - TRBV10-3 CAISDPEREVGETQYF TGTGCCATCAGTGACCCGGAACGGGAGGTGGGAGAGACCCAGTACTTC
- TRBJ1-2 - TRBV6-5 CASSYSSKGGVYGYTF TGTGCCAGCAGTTACTCGAGCAAAGGGGGTGTCTATGGCTACACCTTC
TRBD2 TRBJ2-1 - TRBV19 CASSIAGGHYNEQFF TGTGCCAGTAGTATAGCGGGAGGCCACTACAATGAGCAGTTCTTC
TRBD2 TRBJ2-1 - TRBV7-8 CASSSRVGLAGSEQFF TGTGCCAGCAGCTCTCGGGTCGGGCTAGCGGGAAGTGAGCAGTTCTTC
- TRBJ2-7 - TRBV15 CATKDSGKRTYEQYF TGTGCCACTAAGGACAGCGGGAAAAGGACCTACGAGCAGTACTTC
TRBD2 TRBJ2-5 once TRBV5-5 CASSLGTSGGARKTQYF TGTGCCAGCAGCTTGGGGACTAGCGGGGGGGCTCGGAAGACCCAGTACTTC
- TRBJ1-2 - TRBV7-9 CASSFRGLMGGYTF TGTGCCAGCAGCTTCAGGGGCCTAATGGGAGGCTACACCTTC
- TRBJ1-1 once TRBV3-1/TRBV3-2 CASSQGGVPEAFF TGTGCCAGCAGCCAAGGAGGCGTGCCTGAAGCTTTCTTT
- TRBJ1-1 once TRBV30 CAWSKGENTEAFF TGTGCCTGGAGTAAGGGGGAGAACACTGAAGCTTTCTTT
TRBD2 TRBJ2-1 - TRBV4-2 CASSRGLAGKSGSYNEQFF TGTGCCAGCAGCCGCGGACTAGCGGGAAAGTCTGGTAGCTACAATGAGCAGTTCTTC
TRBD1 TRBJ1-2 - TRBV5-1 CASSLEGADGYTF TGCGCCAGCAGCTTGGAGGGGGCGGATGGCTACACCTTC
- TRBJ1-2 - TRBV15 CATSTSPGRGGVWNGYTF TGTGCCACCAGCACCTCACCAGGGAGGGGAGGGGTGTGGAATGGCTACACCTTC
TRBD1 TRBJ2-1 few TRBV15 CATSNYVTGVIDEQFF TGTGCCACCAGCAATTACGTGACAGGGGTTATTGATGAGCAGTTCTTC
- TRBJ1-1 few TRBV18 CASSPQKGGTEAFF TGTGCCAGCTCACCTCAGAAAGGAGGCACTGAAGCTTTCTTT
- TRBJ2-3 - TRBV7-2 CASSHPTGLTQYF TGTGCCAGCAGCCACCCGACAGGACTTACGCAGTATTTT
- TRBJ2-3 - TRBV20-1 CSELDTQYF TGCAGTGAGCTCGATACGCAGTATTTT
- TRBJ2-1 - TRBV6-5 CASKLRLGGYNEQFF TGTGCCAGCAAACTAAGGCTAGGGGGCTACAATGAGCAGTTCTTC
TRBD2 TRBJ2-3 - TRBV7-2 CASSSLAITDTQYF TGTGCCAGCAGCTCACTAGCGATCACAGATACGCAGTATTTT
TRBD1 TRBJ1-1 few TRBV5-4 CASSPRQGQMNTEAFF TGTGCCAGCAGCCCCCGACAGGGGCAAATGAACACTGAAGCTTTCTTT
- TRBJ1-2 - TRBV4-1 CASSQPREGHGPNYGYTF TGCGCCAGCAGCCAACCCCGAGAGGGACACGGGCCTAACTATGGCTACACCTTC
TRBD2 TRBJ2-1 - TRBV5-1 CASSLAGTSGSDEQFF TGCGCCAGCAGCTTGGCCGGGACTAGCGGGAGCGATGAGCAGTTCTTC
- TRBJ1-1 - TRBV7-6 CASSVSWNTEAFF TGTGCCAGCAGCGTCTCTTGGAACACTGAAGCTTTCTTT
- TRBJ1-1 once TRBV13 CASSPRGYGTEAFF TGTGCCAGCAGCCCCCGGGGGTACGGCACTGAAGCTTTCTTT
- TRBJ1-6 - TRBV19 CASGGSPLHF TGTGCCAGCGGAGGGTCACCCCTCCACTTT
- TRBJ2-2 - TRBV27 CASSRARNTGELFF TGTGCCAGCAGTCGAGCAAGGAACACCGGGGAGCTGTTTTTT
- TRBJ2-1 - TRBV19 CASSGDSRINEQFF TGTGCCAGTAGTGGGGACTCCCGAATCAATGAGCAGTTCTTC
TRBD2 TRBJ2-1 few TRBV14 CASSRDSGYYNEQFF TGTGCCAGCAGCCGAGATAGCGGGTACTACAATGAGCAGTTCTTC
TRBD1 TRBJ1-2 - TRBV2 CASSERGQGAFYGYTF TGTGCCAGCAGTGAACGGGGACAGGGGGCTTTCTATGGCTACACCTTC
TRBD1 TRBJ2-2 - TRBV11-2 CAIGTGSAGELFF TGTGCCATAGGGACAGGGTCCGCCGGGGAGCTGTTTTTT